These 17 T cell receptor beta chains originate from one sample sequenced in a study of T cell responses to AZD1222 COVID-19 vaccine. Here immunoSEQ multiplex PCR was the method, and the copy in TCRdb shows in-frame clones only, minus some. The sample records approximately 170,000 clones, around 87% being singletons. The input for sequencing was peripheral blood, taken on day 0 of AZD1222 vaccination. These receptors were obtained from an adult in good health.

This clone showed up just once. V and J are TRBV19 and TRBJ1-1, with 8 bases identical to TRBD1. CDR3 length equals 13 residues. Germline CDR1 and CDR2: LNHDA and SQIVND (reference sequence). Losses at the gene ends were 3 bases for V and 5 bases for J; bases not matched to a gene: 2. CDR3 in DNA: TGTGCCAGTAGTATGCAGGGGGCTACTGAAGCTTTCTTT. It is translated as CASSMQGATEAFF.

The gene calls are TRBV5-4 and TRBJ2-7; TRBD1 matches 8 bases. Trimming cost V 2 bases and J 6 bases; bases outside gene matches: 4. The germline V gene has CDR1 SGHNT and CDR2 YYREEE (reference sequence). The CDR3 totals 13 residues. The CDR3 bases are TGTGCCAGCAGCTTACAGGGGGGTGGCGAGCAGTACTTC. Its translation: CASSLQGGGEQYF.

This chain joins TRBV6-1 and TRBJ1-1; D unresolved. V lost 1 base to trimming and J lost 0 bases, with 3 bases between them. CDR1 and CDR2 from the germline V gene are MNHNS and SASEGT. This CDR3 contains 13 residues. The CDR3 nucleotides are TGTGCCAGCAGTGAAGTAGTGAACACTGAAGCTTTCTTT. Translating gives CASSEVVNTEAFF.

The V and J genes are TRBV7-6 and TRBJ1-1; 10 nucleotides line up with TRBD1. This CDR3 is 16 amino acids long. V shed 5 bases, J shed 5 bases, and the junction held 11 bases outside the gene matches. Germline CDR1 SGHVS, CDR2 FNYEAQ. CDR3 loop: CASSLGDRGLRTEAFF. The CDR3 nucleotides are TGTGCCAGCAGCCTCGGCGACAGGGGGCTTCGTACTGAAGCTTTCTTT.

The rearrangement joins TRBV2 to TRBJ2-3; the D is unclear. The germline V gene encodes CDR1 SNHLY and CDR2 FYNNEI. V lost 7 bases and J 4 bases, leaving 6 bases between the germline ends. This CDR3 spans 11 amino acids. CDR3 DNA sequence: TGTGCCAGCATGAGGCCAGATACGCAGTATTTT. The encoded protein is CASMRPDTQYF.

V and J are TRBV6-5 and TRBJ1-5; 7 positions match TRBD1. The CDR3 consists of 15 residues. The trim removed 5 bases at V and 5 bases at J, leaving 9 bases unmatched. Germline V gene data show CDR1 as MNHEY and CDR2 as SVGAGI. In DNA, the CDR3 is TGTGCCAGCAGTACCAACAGGGGAAACGATCAGCCCCAGCATTTT. Translating it yields CASSTNRGNDQPQHF.

This clone occurred many times. V usage is TRBV25-1 and J usage is TRBJ1-1; D gene ambiguous. Trimming removed 5 bases from V and 10 bases from J, with 20 bases in between. Germline CDR1 MGHDK, CDR2 SYGVNS. CDR3 size: 14 residues. The CDR3 DNA is TGTGCCAGCAGTCCCCCCACGGACGCCCTCGGAGCTTTCTTT. It encodes CASSPPTDALGAFF.

This rearrangement joins TRBV12-1 to TRBJ1-1. TRBV12-1 is termed a pseudogene. The CDR3 totals 12 residues. In DNA form, the CDR3 reads TGTGCCAGCAGCTTTGGAGGATTTGAAGCTTTCTTT. Translating it yields CASSFGGFEAFF.

V usage is TRBV7-2 and J usage is TRBJ2-3, with D perhaps TRBD1 (5 bases). Germline V gene sequence: CDR1 SGHTA, CDR2 FQGNSA. V gave up 1 base and J gave up 2 bases, with 10 bases separating them. The CDR3 loop spans 15 amino acids. The CDR3 bases are TGTGCCAGCAGCTTAGGGACACTCACCACAGATACGCAGTATTTT. Encoded protein: CASSLGTLTTDTQYF.

This clone occurred once. The rearrangement joins TRBV7-8 to TRBJ1-1; D might be TRBD1 (5 bases). The V end lost 1 base, the J end lost 5 bases, and 17 bases lay between the germline ends. In germline, CDR1 is SGHVS, CDR2 FQNEAQ. This CDR3 is 16 amino acids long. The CDR3 region is CASSLGPAGGGTEAFF. CDR3 nucleotides: TGTGCCAGCAGCTTAGGCCCCGCGGGGGGAGGGACTGAAGCTTTCTTT.

CDR3 sequence: CASSMDRSNTEAFF. In DNA form, the CDR3 reads TGTGCCAGCTCCATGGACAGAAGTAACACTGAAGCTTTCTTT. This chain connects TRBV18 to TRBJ1-1; D possibly corresponds to TRBD1 (6 bases). CDR3 size: 14 residues. Germline-derived CDR1 and CDR2 are KGHSH and LQKENI. V was trimmed by 6 bases and J by 2 bases, leaving 13 bases between them.

The chain recombines TRBV2 with TRBJ1-5; a weak D match, TRBD1 (6 bases). The CDR3 has 13 residues. With 6 bases removed from V and 5 bases from J, the gap between germline ends came to 11 bases. Germline CDR1 is SNHLY and CDR2 is FYNNEI. The CDR3 DNA reads TGTGCCAGCAGATGGGGGCTAGATCAGCCCCAGCATTTT. It is translated as CASRWGLDQPQHF.

This CDR3 is CASSLSAETQYF. CDR3 DNA sequence: TGTGCCAGCAGTTTATCGGCTGAGACGCAGTACTTC. This chain links TRBV12-3 or TRBV12-4 with TRBJ2-7; D is uncertain. Trimming left V 2 bases short and J 9 bases short, with 11 bases between. The CDR3 runs to 12 residues.

Notes on this clone: One end of the junction does not line up with germline, which may come from a read error. The chain carries TRBV7-3 and TRBJ1-1; 9 bases match TRBD1. Germline values: CDR1 SGHTA, CDR2 FQGTGA. The CDR3 spans 14 residues. DNA for the CDR3: TGTGCCAGCAGCGTAACAGGGGGCTACACTGAAGCTTTCTTT. It is translated as CASSVTGGYTEAFF. The variable domain in full, with the rest retrieved from reference TRBV7-3 and TRBJ1-1, is GAGVSQTPSNKVTEKGKYVELRCDPISGHTALYWYRQSLGQGPEFLIYFQGTGAADDSGLPNDRFFAVRPEGSVSTLKIQRTERGDSAVYLCASSVTGGYTEAFFGQGTRLTVV.

The chain uses TRBV7-2 and TRBJ2-5, with D tentatively TRBD1 (5 bases). Looked up from germline, CDR1 is SGHTA and CDR2 is FQGNSA. This CDR3 is 11 amino acids long. V was shortened by 5 bases and J by 7 bases, with 8 bases between the two germline ends. CDR3 nucleotides: TGTGCCAGCAGCGAAGGGGTGACCCAGTACTTC. Amino acid sequence: CASSEGVTQYF.

The J gene is TRBJ1-5, the V gene TRBV19; TRBD1 is a possible D gene (6 bases). Germline CDR1 reads LNHDA; CDR2 reads SQIVND (reference sequence). CDR3 length equals 14 residues. Between the trimmed V and J ends, which lost 6 bases and 4 bases, there was a span of 13 bases. CDR3 loop: CASRTGDVNQPQHF. As DNA, the CDR3 is TGTGCCAGTAGGACAGGAGATGTTAATCAGCCCCAGCATTTT.

The J gene is TRBJ1-3, the V gene TRBV6-5; D is ambiguous. In germline, CDR1 is MNHEY, CDR2 SVGAGI. Between the trimmed V and J ends, which lost 0 bases and 4 bases, there was a span of 7 bases. The length of the CDR3 is 14 residues. The CDR3 DNA sequence: TGTGCCAGCAGTTACTCCGGGCGAGGAAACACCATATATTTT. Protein sequence: CASSYSGRGNTIYF.